This is a list of T cell receptor beta chains from one sample in a study of T cells in Graves' hyperthyroidism and ophthalmopathy. TCRdb passed the multiplex PCR reads through MiXCR, listing each CDR3 protein once. The sample contains about 52,000 distinct CDR3 sequences, roughly half of which appear only once. The material sequenced was blood. These TCRs come from a woman in her forties or fifties with Graves' ophthalmopathy. Both conserved end residues are part of each CDR3. A D gene is named only where the DNA matches it firmly. The size field is filled for only some rows; it gives once, few, many or a size class.

size	V	D	J	DNA	CDR3
-	TRBV10-3	-	TRBJ2-1	TGTGCCATCAGTGAGATTGGAAGTGGTCTACGTTTCGTCAATGAGCAGCCCTTC	CAISEIGSGLRFVNEQPF
many	TRBV5-1	-	TRBJ2-5	TGCGCCAGCAGCTTGACAGCTCAAGAGACCCAGTACTTC	CASSLTAQETQYF
-	TRBV9	TRBD2	TRBJ2-1	TGTGCCAGCAGCGAGCGGGGGGGCCAGAATGAGCAGTTCTTC	CASSERGGQNEQFF
many	TRBV9	TRBD2	TRBJ2-7	TGTGCCAGCAGCTCCGCCGGGCTAGCGGGAGAGTTGGGCGCCTACGAGCAGTACTTC	CASSSAGLAGELGAYEQYF
many	TRBV7-9	-	TRBJ2-7	TGTGCCAGCAGCTTGGTGATCCCTCCCTACGAGCAGTACTTC	CASSLVIPPYEQYF
few	TRBV2	-	TRBJ2-3	TGTGCCAGCAGCCAAGCCGCGGACAACACAGATACGCAGTATTTT	CASSQAADNTDTQYF
-	TRBV7-2	-	TRBJ2-7	TGTGCCAGCAGCTCCCAAGTCCTACTCTCCTACGAGCAGTACTTC	CASSSQVLLSYEQYF
many	TRBV4-1	-	TRBJ1-5	TGCGCCAGCAGCCAAGTAGGTGGAAAGCCCCAGCATTTT	CASSQVGGKPQHF
-	TRBV2	TRBD1	TRBJ2-5	TGTGCCAGCAGCACCCCGGGACAGGGCGACCAAGAGACCCAGTACTTC	CASSTPGQGDQETQYF
many	TRBV7-7	-	TRBJ2-2	TGTGCTAGCAGCTTAGGCTCAACCGGGGAGCTGTTTTTT	CASSLGSTGELFF
many	TRBV7-9	-	TRBJ2-7	TGTGCCAGCAGCTTAGACCAGGGCGTGGGGCAGGGGCAGTACTTC	CASSLDQGVGQGQYF
many	TRBV6-1	-	TRBJ1-2	TGTGCCAGCATGCTGGACTATGGCTACACCTTC	CASMLDYGYTF
many	TRBV5-1	-	TRBJ1-2	TGCGCCAGCAGCGCCAGGACGGATGCTAACTATGGCTACACCTTC	CASSARTDANYGYTF
-	TRBV24-1	TRBD1	TRBJ1-2	TGTGCCAGCGGACTAGCGGGACAGGGAGGAAACTATGGCTACACCTTC	CASGLAGQGGNYGYTF
-	TRBV19	TRBD1	TRBJ2-5	TGTGCCAGTAGCCCCGGGACAGGGGGTGGAGAGACCCAGTACTTC	CASSPGTGGGETQYF
once	TRBV7-9	TRBD1	TRBJ2-7	TGTGCCATCAGCCCGCCGGGACAGGGGTCTGATGGGCAGTACTTC	CAISPPGQGSDGQYF
many	TRBV9	-	TRBJ1-2	TGTGCCAGCAGCGTAGAAGGAGGGCCCGGAGGCTACACCTTC	CASSVEGGPGGYTF
many	TRBV20-1	TRBD1	TRBJ1-4	TGCAGTGCTGAAGACAGGGGTGATGAAAAACTGTTTTTT	CSAEDRGDEKLFF
-	TRBV3-1	TRBD1	TRBJ2-2	TGTGCCAGCAGTCCACAGGGGGCCCACACCGGGGAGCTGTTTTTT	CASSPQGAHTGELFF
many	TRBV7-9	TRBD2	TRBJ2-2	TGTGCCAGCAGCTTTCTAGCGGGTATCACCGGGGAGCTGTTTTTT	CASSFLAGITGELFF
many	TRBV7-2	TRBD1	TRBJ2-3	TGTGCCAGCAGCTTAAGGGACAGGGGGGATACGCAGTATTTT	CASSLRDRGDTQYF
-	TRBV10-3	-	TRBJ2-1	TGTGCCATCAGTGGATCGGGGCGGTACAATGAGCAGTTCTTC	CAISGSGRYNEQFF
-	TRBV4-1	TRBD2	TRBJ2-3	TGCGCCAGCAGCCAAGCAGCCTTTAGCGGGACTAGCACAGATACGCAGTATTTT	CASSQAAFSGTSTDTQYF